The subject of this entry is one TCR beta chain. Its antigen remains unidentified. To make TCR beta libraries, researchers used iRepertoire HTBI primers and Arm-PCR of CDR3 regions. TCRdb used MiXCR to reprocess the multiplex PCR reads, holding one entry per CDR3 protein. The data show about 310,000 distinct CDR3 sequences, 15% to 20% seen once. Regarding time point: newly diagnosed GD, antithyroid drugs for less than 3 months. The authors made the TCR library using RNA they extracted from PBMCs. Guidelines of the American Thyroid Association were used to diagnose Graves' disease. This entry is derived from a study of regulatory T cells in long-lasting Graves disease. For the study at large: The antithyroid drugs taken by newly diagnosed Graves' patients had been used for under 3 months.

The germline V gene encodes CDR1 DFQATT and CDR2 SNEGSKA (reference sequence). The ends were cut back, 6 bases at V and 0 bases at J, with 14 bases in the middle. CDR3 size: 15 residues. Whole-study findings and limits: There was favoring of TRBV28, TRBJ1-2 and TRBJ2-5 in persistent disease. Thyroid tissue went unstudied; only peripheral blood was examined.

The receptor's source is a female donor with Graves disease. The sample was peripheral blood mononuclear cells (PBMCs), taken at new diagnosis, from a patient treated with antithyroid drugs. V usage is TRBV20-1 and J usage is TRBJ2-2; D is possibly TRBD1 (6 bases). The CDR3 DNA reads TGCAGTGCCCGAAGTCGGACAGCGAACACCGGGGAGCTGTTTTTT. Translation gives CSARSRTANTGELFF.